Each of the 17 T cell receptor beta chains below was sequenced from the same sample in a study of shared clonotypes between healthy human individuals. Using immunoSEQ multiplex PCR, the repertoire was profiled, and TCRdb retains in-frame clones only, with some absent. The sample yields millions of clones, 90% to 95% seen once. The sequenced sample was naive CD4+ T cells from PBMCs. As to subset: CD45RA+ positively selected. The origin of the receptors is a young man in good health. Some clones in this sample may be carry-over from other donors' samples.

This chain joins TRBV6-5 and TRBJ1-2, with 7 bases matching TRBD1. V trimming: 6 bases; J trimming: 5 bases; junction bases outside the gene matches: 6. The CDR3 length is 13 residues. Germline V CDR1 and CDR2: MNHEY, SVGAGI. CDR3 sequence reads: CASSPDRLYGYTF. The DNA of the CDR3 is TGTGCCAGCAGCCCGGACAGGCTTTATGGCTACACCTTC.

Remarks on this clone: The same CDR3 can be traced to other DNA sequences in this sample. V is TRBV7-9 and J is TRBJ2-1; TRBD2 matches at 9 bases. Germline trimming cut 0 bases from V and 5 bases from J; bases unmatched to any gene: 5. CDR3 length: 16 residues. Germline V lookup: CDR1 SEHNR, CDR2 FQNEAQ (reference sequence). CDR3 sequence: CASSLAGLAGNNEQFF. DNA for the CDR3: TGTGCCAGCAGCTTAGCGGGCCTAGCGGGAAACAATGAGCAGTTCTTC. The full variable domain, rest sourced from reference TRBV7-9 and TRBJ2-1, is DTGVSQNPRHKITKRGQNVTFRCDPISEHNRLYWYRQTLGQGPEFLTYFQNEAQLEKSRLLSDRFSAERPKGSFSTLEIQRTEQGDSAMYLCASSLAGLAGNNEQFFGPGTRLTVL.

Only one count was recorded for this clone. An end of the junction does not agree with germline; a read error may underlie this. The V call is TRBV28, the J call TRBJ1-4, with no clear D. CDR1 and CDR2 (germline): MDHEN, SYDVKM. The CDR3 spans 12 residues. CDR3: CASSPPGLPPTF. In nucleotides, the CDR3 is TGTGCCAGCAGTCCCCCCGGACTCCCGCCTACATTT.

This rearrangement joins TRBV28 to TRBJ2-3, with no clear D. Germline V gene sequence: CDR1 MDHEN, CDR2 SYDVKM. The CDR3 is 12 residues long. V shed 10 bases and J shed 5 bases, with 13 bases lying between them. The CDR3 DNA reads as TGTGCCACCGCGCCCCCGGGAGATACGCAGTATTTT. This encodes CATAPPGDTQYF.

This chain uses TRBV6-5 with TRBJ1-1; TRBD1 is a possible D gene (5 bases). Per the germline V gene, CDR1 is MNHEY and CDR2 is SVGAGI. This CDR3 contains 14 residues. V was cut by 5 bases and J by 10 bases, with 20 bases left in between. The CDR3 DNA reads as TGTGCCAGCAGTAAAGACATCGTTAGACAGACAGCTTTCTTT. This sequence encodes CASSKDIVRQTAFF.

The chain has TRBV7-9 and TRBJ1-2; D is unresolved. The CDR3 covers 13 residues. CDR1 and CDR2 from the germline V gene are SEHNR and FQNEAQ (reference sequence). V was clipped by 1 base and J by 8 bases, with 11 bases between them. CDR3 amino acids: CASSLGQEGGYTF. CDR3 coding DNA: TGTGCCAGCAGCTTAGGGCAGGAAGGGGGCTACACCTTC.

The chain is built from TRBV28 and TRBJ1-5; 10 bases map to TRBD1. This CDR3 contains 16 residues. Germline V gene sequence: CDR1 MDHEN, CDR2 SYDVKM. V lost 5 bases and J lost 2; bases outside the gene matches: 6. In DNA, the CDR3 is TGTGCCAGCAGTCCGACAGGGGGCTGGGGCAATCAGCCCCAGCATTTT. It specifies CASSPTGGWGNQPQHF.

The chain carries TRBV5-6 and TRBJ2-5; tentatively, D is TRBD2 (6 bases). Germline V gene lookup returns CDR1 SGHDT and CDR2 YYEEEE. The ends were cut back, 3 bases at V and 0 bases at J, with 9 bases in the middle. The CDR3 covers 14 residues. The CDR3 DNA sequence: TGTGCCAGCAGCTCCCGGGACTACCAAGAGACCCAGTACTTC. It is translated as CASSSRDYQETQYF.

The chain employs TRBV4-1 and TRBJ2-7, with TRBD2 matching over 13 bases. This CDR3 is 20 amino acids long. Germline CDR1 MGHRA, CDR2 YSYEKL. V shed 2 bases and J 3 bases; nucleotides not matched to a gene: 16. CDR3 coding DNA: TGCGCCAGCAGCCAATTCGCCGGGACTAGCGGGAATCTCCTAATCTACGAGCAGTACTTC. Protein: CASSQFAGTSGNLLIYEQYF.

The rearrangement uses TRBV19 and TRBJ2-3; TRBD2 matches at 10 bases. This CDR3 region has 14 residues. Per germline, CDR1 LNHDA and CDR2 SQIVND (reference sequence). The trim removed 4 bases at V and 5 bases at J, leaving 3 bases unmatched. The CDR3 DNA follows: TGTGCCAGTAGTAAGCTAGCGGGAGAAGATACGCAGTATTTT. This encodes CASSKLAGEDTQYF.

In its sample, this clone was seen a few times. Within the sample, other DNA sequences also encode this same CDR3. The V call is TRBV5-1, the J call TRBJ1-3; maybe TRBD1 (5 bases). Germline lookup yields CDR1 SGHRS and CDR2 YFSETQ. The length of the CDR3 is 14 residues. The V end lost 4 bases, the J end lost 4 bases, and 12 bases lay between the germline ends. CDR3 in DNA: TGCGCCAGCAGCGCCGGGACCTCGGGAAACACCATATATTTT. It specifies CASSAGTSGNTIYF.

CDR3 protein: CASSFAEYGYTF. CDR3 DNA sequence: TGTGCCAGCAGTTTCGCCGAGTATGGCTACACCTTC. The chain carries TRBV28 and TRBJ1-2; D remains ambiguous. This CDR3 comprises 12 residues. V was pared by 3 bases and J by 5 bases, with 7 bases between. Looked up from germline, CDR1 is MDHEN and CDR2 is SYDVKM.

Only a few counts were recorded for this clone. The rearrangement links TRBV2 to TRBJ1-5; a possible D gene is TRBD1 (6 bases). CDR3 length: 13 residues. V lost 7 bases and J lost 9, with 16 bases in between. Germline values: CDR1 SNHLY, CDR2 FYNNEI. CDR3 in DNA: TGTGCCAGCACCGGGACACAGGAAGGGCCCCAGCATTTT. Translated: CASTGTQEGPQHF.

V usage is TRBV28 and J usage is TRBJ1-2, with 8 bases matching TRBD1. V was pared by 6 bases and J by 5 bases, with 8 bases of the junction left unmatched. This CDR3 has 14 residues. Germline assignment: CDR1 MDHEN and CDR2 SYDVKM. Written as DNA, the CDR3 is TGTGCCAGCAGCCAGCAGGGGGCAGTTTATGGCTACACCTTC. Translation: CASSQQGAVYGYTF.

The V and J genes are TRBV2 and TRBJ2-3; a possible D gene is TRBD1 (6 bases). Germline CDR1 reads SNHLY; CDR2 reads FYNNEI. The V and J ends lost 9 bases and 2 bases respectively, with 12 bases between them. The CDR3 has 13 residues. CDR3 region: CARGQQTTDTQYF. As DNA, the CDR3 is TGTGCCAGGGGACAACAAACCACAGATACGCAGTATTTT. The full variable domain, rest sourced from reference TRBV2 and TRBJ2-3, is EPEVTQTPSHQVTQMGQEVILRCVPISNHLYFYWYRQILGQKVEFLVSFYNNEISEKSEIFDDQFSVERPDGSNFTLKIRSTKLEDSAMYFCARGQQTTDTQYFGPGTRLTVL.

DNA of the CDR3: TGTGCCAGTGGGGGAGGGGGCGCGAGGTCAGATACGCAGTATTTT. This encodes CASGGGGARSDTQYF. The gene calls are TRBV6-1 and TRBJ2-3; D may correspond to TRBD1 or TRBD2 (7 bases each). Germline values: CDR1 MNHNS, CDR2 SASEGT. Between the trimmed V and J ends, which lost 9 bases and 4 bases, there was a span of 20 bases. The CDR3 extends over 15 amino acids.

The DNA for the CDR3 is TGTGCCAGCAGGGGGGGGACAGGGAGGCAAGAGACCCAGTACTTC. Protein sequence: CASRGGTGRQETQYF. The genes are TRBV2 and TRBJ2-5, with 9 bases lining up with TRBD1. This CDR3 comprises 15 residues. Germline V lookup: CDR1 SNHLY, CDR2 FYNNEI. J gave up 2 bases and V 6 bases, and 7 bases lay outside the gene matches.